This T cell receptor beta chain was identified in a study of T cells in localized non-small cell lung cancer. Generated by immunoSEQ multiplex PCR, the TCRdb table keeps only in-frame clones and is missing some. The data show fewer than 30,000 clones, approximately 87% seen once. Sequenced here: peripheral blood, sampled before any cancer treatment. The origin of this receptor is a woman between 35 and 75 years old with stage I lung adenocarcinoma.

The CDR3 nucleotides are TGCAGCGTTCGAAGATCGTCTAGTGCGGAGACCCAGTACTTC. Its protein is CSVRRSSSAETQYF. The genes are TRBV29-1 and TRBJ2-5, with no clear D. The CDR3 consists of 14 residues. The germline V gene has CDR1 SQVTM and CDR2 ANQGSEA. V shed 5 bases and J shed 5 bases, with 18 bases lying between them.